This section outlines one TCR beta chain sequence together with its context. What it binds is not known. The sample belongs to a study of cytomegalovirus exposure and HLA in healthy donors. Overall study results and limits: It was about 150 TCR beta chains that were listed as cytomegalovirus-associated. TCR beta sequences numbering roughly 18,000 were associated with HLA alleles at 0.05 false discovery rate in a later analysis.

The PCR used 60 Vbeta and 13 Jbeta primers. Produced via immunoSEQ multiplex PCR; TCRdb's table is partial and in-frame only. The repertoire holds 100,000 to 150,000 clones, with about two thirds as singletons. CDR1 and CDR2 from the germline V gene are SGHTA and FQGNSA. CDR3 length: 15 amino acids. Trimming removed 2 bases from V and 5 bases from J, with 15 bases in between. The sequenced material came from PBMCs. This clonotype was sampled from a human donor in good health. The chain couples TRBV7-2 to TRBJ1-1; D perhaps matches TRBD1 (5 bases). The CDR3 DNA follows: TGTGCCAGCAGCTTAAGCGTTGGGGCGAGGACTGAAGCTTTCTTT. Translated: CASSLSVGARTEAFF.